This section outlines one TCR beta chain sequence together with its context. Its antigen is as yet unknown. The data were taken from a study of cytomegalovirus exposure and HLA in healthy donors. PCR primers comprised 60 Vbeta and 13 Jbeta primers. Sequencing was performed with immunoSEQ multiplex PCR; in TCRdb, only in-frame clones are kept and a portion is missing. This table holds about 150,000 clones, about three quarters found once. Study-level findings and limits: The study reported that TCR beta sequences accurately predicted HLA-A and HLA-B alleles in most subjects.

The sequence derives from a young man in good health and CMV-seropositive. The sequenced sample was PBMCs.

CDR3 sequence: CASSRDPQAAGVTDTQYF. DNA for the CDR3: TGCGCCAGCAGCCGCGACCCCCAAGCGGCGGGAGTCACAGATACGCAGTATTTT. The gene calls are TRBV4-1 and TRBJ2-3; 7 nucleotides align to TRBD2. CDR3 length: 18 residues. Germline loops: CDR1 MGHRA, CDR2 YSYEKL. Trimming at V came to 4 bases and at J to 2 bases, leaving 15 bases not matched to a gene.